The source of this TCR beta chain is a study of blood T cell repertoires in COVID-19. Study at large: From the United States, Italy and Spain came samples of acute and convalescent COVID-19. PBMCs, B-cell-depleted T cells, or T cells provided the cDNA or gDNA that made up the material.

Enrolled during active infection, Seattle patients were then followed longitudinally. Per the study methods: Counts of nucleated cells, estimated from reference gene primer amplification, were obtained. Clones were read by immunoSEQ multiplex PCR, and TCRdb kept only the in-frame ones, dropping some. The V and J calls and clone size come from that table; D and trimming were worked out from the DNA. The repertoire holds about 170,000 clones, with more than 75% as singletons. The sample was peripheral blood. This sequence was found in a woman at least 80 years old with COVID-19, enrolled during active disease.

The chain's CDR3 is CASSWTGDLNTGELFF. The DNA of the CDR3 is TGTGCCAGCAGTTGGACAGGGGACCTGAACACCGGGGAGCTGTTTTTT. The chain combines TRBV7-2 with TRBJ2-2; TRBD1 matches 9 bases. The V gene's germline CDR1 is SGHTA and CDR2 FQGNSA. V lost 6 bases and J lost 1; bases outside the gene matches: 6. The CDR3 extends over 16 amino acids. Drawing the rest from reference TRBV7-2 and TRBJ2-2, the complete variable domain is GAGVSQSPSNKVTEKGKDVELRCDPISGHTALYWYRQSLGQGLEFLIYFQGNSAPDKSGLPSDRFSAERTGGSVSTLTIQRTQQEDSAVYLCASSWTGDLNTGELFFGEGSRLTVL.